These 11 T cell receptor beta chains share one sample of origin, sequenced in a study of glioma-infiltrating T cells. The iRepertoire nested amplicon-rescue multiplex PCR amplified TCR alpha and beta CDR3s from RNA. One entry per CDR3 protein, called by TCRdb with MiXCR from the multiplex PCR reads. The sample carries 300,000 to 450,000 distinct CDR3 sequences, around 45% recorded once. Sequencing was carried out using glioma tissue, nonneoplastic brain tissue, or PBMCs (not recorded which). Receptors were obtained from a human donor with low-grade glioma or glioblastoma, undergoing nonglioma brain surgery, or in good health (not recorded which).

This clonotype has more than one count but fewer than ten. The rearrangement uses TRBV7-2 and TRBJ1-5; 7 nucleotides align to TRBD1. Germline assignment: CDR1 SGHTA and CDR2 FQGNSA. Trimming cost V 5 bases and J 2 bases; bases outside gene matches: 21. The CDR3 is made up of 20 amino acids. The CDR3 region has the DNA TGTGCCAGCAGCCCTCTTTTTCCCGGGGACAGACCCTTGGGCAATCAGCCCCAGCATTTT. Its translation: CASSPLFPGDRPLGNQPQHF.

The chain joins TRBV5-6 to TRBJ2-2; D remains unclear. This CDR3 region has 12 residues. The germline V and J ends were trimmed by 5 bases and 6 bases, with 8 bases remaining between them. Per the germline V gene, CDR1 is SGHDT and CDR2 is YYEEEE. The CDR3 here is CASSFKSGELFF. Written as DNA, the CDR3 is TGTGCCAGCAGTTTCAAATCCGGGGAGCTGTTTTTT.

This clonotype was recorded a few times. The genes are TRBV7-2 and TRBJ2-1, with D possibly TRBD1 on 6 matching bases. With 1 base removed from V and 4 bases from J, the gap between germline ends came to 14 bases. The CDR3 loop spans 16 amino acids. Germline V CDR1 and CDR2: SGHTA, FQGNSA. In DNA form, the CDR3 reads TGTGCCAGCAGCTTAGTTGGGGGCGGGCGTTACAATGAGCAGTTCTTC. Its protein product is CASSLVGGGRYNEQFF. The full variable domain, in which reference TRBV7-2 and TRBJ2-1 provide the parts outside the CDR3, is GAGVSQSPSNKVTEKGKDVELRCDPISGHTALYWYRQSLGQGLEFLIYFQGNSAPDKSGLPSDRFSAERTGGSVSTLTIQRTQQEDSAVYLCASSLVGGGRYNEQFFGPGTRLTVL.

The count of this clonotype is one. In nucleotides, the CDR3 is TGCGCCAGCAGCTTGGGCAGGCCCGCCGAAGCTTTCTTT. It is translated as CASSLGRPAEAFF. The chain recombines TRBV5-1 with TRBJ1-1; D remains ambiguous. This CDR3 is 13 amino acids long. Germline V CDR1 and CDR2: SGHRS, YFSETQ. Trimming cost V 0 bases and J 8 bases, with 11 bases left between them.

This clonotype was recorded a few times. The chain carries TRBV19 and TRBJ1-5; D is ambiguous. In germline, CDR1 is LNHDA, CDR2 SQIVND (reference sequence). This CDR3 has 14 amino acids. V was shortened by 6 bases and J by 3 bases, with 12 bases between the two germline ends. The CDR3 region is CASRMGNTNQPQHF. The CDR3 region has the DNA TGTGCCAGTAGAATGGGAAACACCAATCAGCCCCAGCATTTT.

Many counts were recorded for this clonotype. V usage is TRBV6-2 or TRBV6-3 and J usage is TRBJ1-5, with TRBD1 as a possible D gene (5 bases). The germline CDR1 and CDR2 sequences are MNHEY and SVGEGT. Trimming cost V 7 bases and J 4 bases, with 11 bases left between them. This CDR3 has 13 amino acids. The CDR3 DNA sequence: TGTGCCAGCAATCAGGGACGGAATCAGCCCCAGCATTTT. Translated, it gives CASNQGRNQPQHF.

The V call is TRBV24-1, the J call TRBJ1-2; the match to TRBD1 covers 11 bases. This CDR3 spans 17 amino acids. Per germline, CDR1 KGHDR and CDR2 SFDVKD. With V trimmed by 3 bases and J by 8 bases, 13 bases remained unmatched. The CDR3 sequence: CATSDPTRTGGPLGYTF. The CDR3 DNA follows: TGTGCCACCAGTGATCCGACTCGGACAGGGGGCCCTCTAGGCTACACCTTC.

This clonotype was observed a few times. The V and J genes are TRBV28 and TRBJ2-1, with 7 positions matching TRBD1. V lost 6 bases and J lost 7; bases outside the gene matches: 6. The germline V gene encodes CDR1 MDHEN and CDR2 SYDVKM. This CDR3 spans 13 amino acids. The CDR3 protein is CASREQGFNEQFF. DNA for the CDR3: TGTGCCAGCAGGGAACAGGGGTTTAATGAGCAGTTCTTC. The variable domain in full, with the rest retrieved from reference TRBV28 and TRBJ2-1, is DVKVTQSSRYLVKRTGEKVFLECVQDMDHENMFWYRQDPGLGLRLIYFSYDVKMKEKGDIPEGYSVSREKKERFSLILESASTNQTSMYLCASREQGFNEQFFGPGTRLTVL.

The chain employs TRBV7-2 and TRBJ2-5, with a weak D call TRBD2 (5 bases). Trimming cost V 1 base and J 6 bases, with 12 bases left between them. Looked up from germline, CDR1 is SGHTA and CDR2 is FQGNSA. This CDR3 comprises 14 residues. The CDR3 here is CASSLVARGQTQYF. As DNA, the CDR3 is TGTGCCAGCAGCTTAGTAGCCAGAGGGCAGACCCAGTACTTC.

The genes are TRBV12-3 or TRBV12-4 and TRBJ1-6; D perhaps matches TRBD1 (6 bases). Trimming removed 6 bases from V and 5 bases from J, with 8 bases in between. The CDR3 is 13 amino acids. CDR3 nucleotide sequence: TGTGCCAGCAGAGGACAGAATAATTCACCCCTCCACTTT. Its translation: CASRGQNNSPLHF.

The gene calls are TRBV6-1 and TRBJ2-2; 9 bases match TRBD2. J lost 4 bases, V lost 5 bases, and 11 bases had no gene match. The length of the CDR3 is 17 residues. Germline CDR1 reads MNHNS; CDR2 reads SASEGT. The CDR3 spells CASSRLAGSPGTGELFF. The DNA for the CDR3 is TGTGCCAGCAGTCGGCTAGCGGGATCCCCGGGCACCGGGGAGCTGTTTTTT.